By share, the clone carrying this T cell receptor beta chain counts as medium-sized. Per the authors' pipeline: Quantification of nucleated cells was approximated via reference gene primer amplification. The protocol was immunoSEQ multiplex PCR, while the TCRdb copy is restricted to in-frame clones and leaves out a portion. V and J calls and clone size are those listed in that table; D and trimming were worked out from the DNA. The data hold roughly 190,000 clones, with around nine tenths observed a single time. These data come from a study of blood T cell repertoires in COVID-19. Across the whole study: Both acute and convalescent COVID-19 samples were obtained from the United States, Italy and Spain. Sources were T cells, B-cell-depleted T cells, or PBMCs; the material itself was cDNA or gDNA.

The germline V gene encodes CDR1 SGHKS and CDR2 YYEKEE (reference sequence). The CDR3 has 15 amino acids. Trimming stripped 0 bases from V and 1 base from J, with 10 bases between. This chain connects TRBV5-5 to TRBJ1-2, with D possibly TRBD1 on 5 matching bases. The sequence derives from a man between 70 and 80 years old with acute or convalescent COVID-19. Sequencing was done on a sample of peripheral blood. In nucleotides, the CDR3 is TGTGCCAGCAGCTTGGACAGGTCGAATAACTATGGCTACACCTTC. Its translation is CASSLDRSNNYGYTF.